This T cell receptor (beta chain) was sequenced during a study of cytomegalovirus exposure and HLA in healthy donors. About the research overall: Approximately 85 million unique TCRs from HLA-typed donors were held in an early data release. Most genotyped donors, 65% to 90% of 398, had Caucasian-associated genetic ancestry.

The PCR contained 60 Vbeta and 13 Jbeta primers. Measured with immunoSEQ multiplex PCR; TCRdb has only the in-frame clones, and not every one. The profile shows more than 100,000 clones, 79% of them singletons. The length of the CDR3 is 11 amino acids, counting both ends. Germline assignment: CDR1 MNHNS and CDR2 SASEGT. A remark on this clone: The final CDR3 position lacks the conserved phenylalanine or tryptophan, pointing to a likely read error. The DNA is left out, because the CDR3 cannot be placed on it with certainty; the CDR3 is given as TCRdb lists it.

The sequencing input was PBMCs. The source of this sequence is a male donor in good health and CMV-seronegative. The rearrangement joins TRBV6-1 to TRBJ2-7; whether TRBD1, the table's D call, matches the DNA was not checked. The CDR3: CASSEARTDLR.